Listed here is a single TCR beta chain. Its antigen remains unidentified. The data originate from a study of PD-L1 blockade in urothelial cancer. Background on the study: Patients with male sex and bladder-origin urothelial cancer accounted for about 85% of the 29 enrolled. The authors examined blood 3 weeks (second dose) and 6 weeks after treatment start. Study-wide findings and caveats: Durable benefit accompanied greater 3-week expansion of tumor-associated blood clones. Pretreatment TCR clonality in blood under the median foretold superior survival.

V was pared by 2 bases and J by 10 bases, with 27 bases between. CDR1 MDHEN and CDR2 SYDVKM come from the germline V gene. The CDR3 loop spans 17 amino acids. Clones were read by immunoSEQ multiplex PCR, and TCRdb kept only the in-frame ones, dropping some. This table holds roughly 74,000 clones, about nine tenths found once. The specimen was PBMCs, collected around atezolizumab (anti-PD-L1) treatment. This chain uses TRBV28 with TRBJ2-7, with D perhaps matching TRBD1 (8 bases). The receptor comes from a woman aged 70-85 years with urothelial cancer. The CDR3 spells CASSLQSGGGSRTLQYF. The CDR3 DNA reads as TGTGCCAGCAGTTTACAATCAGGGGGCGGGAGCCGAACGCTACAGTACTTC.